These 7 T cell receptor beta chains were sequenced from one sample in a study of OX40 agonist ivuxolimab in advanced cancers. Clones were read by immunoSEQ multiplex PCR, and TCRdb kept only the in-frame ones, dropping some. The data contain about 41,000 clones, approximately 82% of them seen just once; the ten biggest clones take up 22%. This material consisted of CD4+ or CD8+ T cells sorted from blood, taken in a trial of the OX40 agonist ivuxolimab. All receptors derive from an adult with an advanced solid tumor such as melanoma, head and neck, liver or kidney cancer.

V usage is TRBV20-1 and J usage is TRBJ1-6; 8 bases align to TRBD1. The germline CDR1 and CDR2 sequences are DFQATT and SNEGSKA (reference sequence). V shed 5 bases, J shed 13 bases, and the junction held 4 bases outside the gene matches. CDR3 length: 11 residues. DNA of the CDR3: TGCAGTGCTCAACAGGGGGATCCCCTCCACTTT. It translates to CSAQQGDPLHF.

The V call is TRBV6-6, the J call TRBJ2-7; 8 nucleotides align to TRBD2. This CDR3 contains 15 residues. Germline V CDR1 and CDR2: MNHNY, SVGAGI (reference sequence). V was clipped by 2 bases and J by 4 bases; unmatched bases: 7. The CDR3 nucleotides read TGTGCCAGCAGTTACGGTACTAGCGGATTGTACGAGCAGTACTTC. Translating it yields CASSYGTSGLYEQYF.

This chain links TRBV7-8 with TRBJ1-1; the D is unclear. Per the germline V gene, CDR1 is SGHVS and CDR2 is FQNEAQ. The V end was cut by 2 bases, the J end by 0 bases, with 10 bases between. The length of the CDR3 is 15 residues. CDR3 residues: CASSLRVGVNTEAFF. The CDR3 bases are TGTGCCAGCAGCTTACGTGTCGGGGTGAACACTGAAGCTTTCTTT.

The genes are TRBV9 and TRBJ1-1, with no clear D. Per the germline V gene, CDR1 is SGDLS and CDR2 is YYNGEE. V was shortened by 4 bases and J by 2 bases, with 15 bases between the two germline ends. The CDR3 loop spans 15 amino acids. The CDR3 DNA reads as TGTGCCAGCAGCCCCCGGCTGGGTTTTAACACTGAAGCTTTCTTT. Translated, it gives CASSPRLGFNTEAFF. Variable domain in full (rest from reference TRBV9 and TRBJ1-1): DSGVTQTPKHLITATGQRVTLRCSPRSGDLSVYWYQQSLDQGLQFLIQYYNGEERAKGNILERFSAQQFPDLHSELNLSSLELGDSALYFCASSPRLGFNTEAFFGQGTRLTVV.

The V call is TRBV7-9, the J call TRBJ1-1; D not resolved. Germline values: CDR1 SEHNR, CDR2 FQNEAQ (reference sequence). The V and J ends lost 1 base and 5 bases respectively, with 5 bases between them. The CDR3 contains 12 residues. CDR3 sequence reads: CASSLVVTEAFF. The CDR3 nucleotides are TGTGCCAGCAGCTTAGTGGTTACTGAAGCTTTCTTT. The full variable domain, its missing parts supplied by reference TRBV7-9 and TRBJ1-1, is DTGVSQNPRHKITKRGQNVTFRCDPISEHNRLYWYRQTLGQGPEFLTYFQNEAQLEKSRLLSDRFSAERPKGSFSTLEIQRTEQGDSAMYLCASSLVVTEAFFGQGTRLTVV.

The chain links TRBV4-1 to TRBJ2-7; 11 bases are shared with TRBD2. Germline CDR1 is MGHRA and CDR2 is YSYEKL. The CDR3 loop spans 18 amino acids. V was pared by 4 bases and J by 1 base, with 12 bases of the junction left unmatched. Here the CDR3 DNA reads TGCGCCAGCAGCCTGATTCCCGGGACTAGCGGACCTTCCTACGAGCAGTACTTC. Protein: CASSLIPGTSGPSYEQYF.

V usage is TRBV6-5 and J usage is TRBJ1-1, with 7 bases matching TRBD1. Germline values: CDR1 MNHEY, CDR2 SVGAGI. The CDR3 spans 15 residues. The ends lost 6 bases at V and 1 base at J; junction bases unmatched: 8. CDR3 in DNA: TGTGCCAGCAGCTCTAGAAACAGGGGGAACACTGAAGCTTTCTTT. Its translation is CASSSRNRGNTEAFF.